The 20 T cell receptor beta chains below come from one sample, sequenced in a study of neurological immune-mediated disorders. TCRdb reprocessed the 5' RACE reads with MiXCR, giving one entry per CDR3 protein. The table lists tens of thousands of distinct CDR3 sequences, about 4.9% of them singletons. The sequenced sample consisted of PBMCs. The source of these receptors is a man between 25 and 39 years old with multiple sclerosis.

This clonotype was observed many times. The chain joins TRBV20-1 to TRBJ2-5; 8 nucleotides match TRBD1. The CDR3 contains 13 residues. Germline V gene lookup returns CDR1 DFQATT and CDR2 SNEGSKA (reference sequence). Unmatched junction bases numbered 1, after V lost 1 base and J lost 3 bases. The DNA of the CDR3 is TGCAGTGCTAGAGGGGACAGGAAAGAGACCCAGTACTTC. It translates to CSARGDRKETQYF.

This clonotype was seen a few times. Germline is not matched at one junction end, which may reflect a read error. The chain employs TRBV5-1 and TRBJ1-6, with TRBD1 matching 10 bases. The CDR3 is made up of 16 amino acids. The germline gives CDR1 SGHRS, CDR2 YFSETQ. DNA for the CDR3: TGCGCCAGCAGCTTGGTTGGACAGGGGGAATCGTCACCCCTCAACTTT. Protein product: CASSLVGQGESSPLNF.

This clonotype was picked up many times. In nucleotides, the CDR3 is TGTGCCAGCAGCCAGCTAGACGACAACTCCTACGAGCAGTACGTC. Translated: CASSQLDDNSYEQYV. The V call is TRBV7-9, the J call TRBJ2-7; D remains unclear. The CDR3 is 15 residues long. Trimming cost V 5 bases and J 0 bases, with 14 bases left between them. The V gene's germline CDR1 is SEHNR and CDR2 FQNEAQ (reference sequence).

This clonotype was seen ten or more times. Germline and junction disagree at one end, which may indicate a read error. The chain links TRBV3-1 to TRBJ2-3; TRBD2 aligns across 10 bases. From germline, CDR1 is LGHDT and CDR2 YNNKEL (reference sequence). The CDR3 is 12 amino acids. The CDR3 spells CASSQVGTSGVF. The CDR3 nucleotides are TGTGCCAGCAGCCAAGTTGGAACTAGCGGGGTATTT.

This clonotype was recorded a few times. The V and J genes are TRBV27 and TRBJ2-6; 8 nucleotides align to TRBD1. J was trimmed by 2 bases and V by 5 bases; bases with no gene match: 5. Germline loops: CDR1 MNHEY, CDR2 SMNVEV (reference sequence). The CDR3 runs to 16 residues. The CDR3 loop reads CASSHSGGAGANVLTF. For the CDR3, the DNA is TGTGCCAGCAGTCATTCAGGGGGCGCTGGGGCCAACGTCCTGACTTTC. The variable domain in full, completed from reference TRBV27 and TRBJ2-6, reads EAQVTQNPRYLITVTGKKLTVTCSQNMNHEYMSWYRQDPGLGLRQIYYSMNVEVTDKGDVPEGYKVSRKEKRNFPLILESPSPNQTSLYFCASSHSGGAGANVLTFGAGSRLTVL.

This clonotype is categorized as medium-sized. V is TRBV5-1 and J is TRBJ2-7; the D gene is possibly TRBD1 (6 bases). Per germline, CDR1 SGHRS and CDR2 YFSETQ. This CDR3 spans 15 amino acids. Deletions cut 0 bases from V and 5 bases from J, with 15 bases between. The CDR3 DNA follows: TGCGCCAGCAGCTTGGTTAGAGCAGGGGCCGACGAGCAGTACTTC. Protein sequence: CASSLVRAGADEQYF.

In its sample, this clonotype was seen many times. The rearrangement joins TRBV18 to TRBJ1-2; 9 nucleotides line up with TRBD1. The germline gives CDR1 KGHSH, CDR2 LQKENI. The J segment lost 4 bases and the V segment lost 1 base, leaving 4 bases of the junction unmatched. The CDR3 sequence is 15 residues long. The CDR3 bases are TGTGCCAGCTCACCACGGACAGGGGCCTCCTATGGCTACACCTTC. Protein sequence: CASSPRTGASYGYTF.

This chain connects TRBV27 to TRBJ1-2, with no clear D. Germline lookup yields CDR1 MNHEY and CDR2 SMNVEV (reference sequence). The CDR3 is 14 amino acids. The CDR3 DNA reads as TGTGGGGCCCCCAGAAAGCGGCTCTGCTATGGCTACACCTTC. This codes for CGAPRKRLCYGYTF.

V is TRBV11-2 and J is TRBJ2-3, with D unclear. The CDR3 runs 13 residues. Trimming cost V 1 base and J 8 bases, with 10 bases left between them. Germline lookup yields CDR1 SGHAT and CDR2 FQNNGV. The CDR3 reads CASSLGSPGTQYF. CDR3 coding DNA: TGTGCCAGCAGCTTAGGGAGTCCGGGTACGCAGTATTTT.

This clonotype was observed a few times. A read error may be the cause here, since a much bigger clone is one base away. The J gene is TRBJ1-4, the V gene TRBV27; 7 nucleotides line up with TRBD1. Germline CDR1 MNHEY, CDR2 SMNVEV (reference sequence). The CDR3 is made up of 14 amino acids. CDR3 nucleotides: TGTGCCAGCAGTTTGACAGGGATTAATGACAAACTGTTTTTT. It codes for CASSLTGINDKLFF.

This clonotype was counted many times. V gene TRBV5-1 combines with J gene TRBJ2-7; TRBD1 aligns across 9 bases. This CDR3 has 14 amino acids. CDR1 and CDR2 from the germline V gene are SGHRS and YFSETQ. V shed 2 bases and J 3 bases; nucleotides not matched to a gene: 3. The CDR3: CASSFGTGFYEQYF. CDR3 bases: TGCGCCAGCAGCTTTGGGACAGGGTTCTACGAGCAGTACTTC.

This clonotype was picked up many times. The V gene is TRBV7-2, the J gene TRBJ2-3; D ambiguous. This CDR3 has 16 residues. The germline V and J ends were trimmed by 4 bases and 1 base, with 15 bases remaining between them. In germline, CDR1 is SGHTA, CDR2 FQGNSA. The CDR3 loop is CASSSRWLPCTDTQYF. CDR3 DNA sequence: TGTGCCAGCAGCTCCCGATGGCTACCCTGCACAGATACGCAGTATTTT.

This clonotype has ten or more counts. J is TRBJ1-1 and V is TRBV20-1; D gene uncertain. The CDR3 runs 11 residues. V lost 3 bases, J lost 8 bases, and 10 bases lay in between. Per germline, CDR1 DFQATT and CDR2 SNEGSKA (reference sequence). The chain's CDR3 is CSARGFREAFF. In DNA form, the CDR3 reads TGCAGTGCTAGGGGCTTTAGAGAAGCTTTCTTT.

The chain joins TRBV5-1 to TRBJ1-2; 10 positions agree with TRBD1. This CDR3 spans 14 amino acids. From germline, CDR1 is SGHRS and CDR2 YFSETQ. The ends lost 3 bases at V and 4 bases at J; junction bases unmatched: 3. The CDR3 region has the DNA TGCGCCAGCAGCTACCGGGACAGGGGCTATGGCTACACCTTC. Its protein is CASSYRDRGYGYTF.

This clonotype has ten or more counts. The J gene is TRBJ2-5, the V gene TRBV20-1; no firm D call. The CDR3 is 14 residues long. Trimming pared 6 bases from V and 7 bases from J, leaving 21 bases between. Germline values: CDR1 DFQATT, CDR2 SNEGSKA (reference sequence). CDR3 amino acids: CSATSLDSVRTQYF. For the CDR3, the DNA is TGCAGTGCCACCTCGCTCGACTCGGTCCGGACCCAGTACTTC.

This clonotype showed up many times. V gene TRBV7-9 combines with J gene TRBJ1-1, with 8 bases identical to TRBD1. The J segment lost 3 bases and the V segment lost 3 bases, leaving 6 bases of the junction unmatched. The germline CDR1 and CDR2 sequences are SEHNR and FQNEAQ (reference sequence). There are 15 residues in the CDR3. CDR3 nucleotide sequence: TGTGCCAGCAGCTTGGCCAGGGGGCTGGACACTGAAGCTTTCTTT. It specifies CASSLARGLDTEAFF.

This clonotype was found many times. The rearrangement links TRBV7-9 to TRBJ2-7; either TRBD1 or TRBD2 may fit D (5 bases each). Germline V gives CDR1 SEHNR, CDR2 FQNEAQ (reference sequence). Between the trimmed V and J ends, which lost 1 base and 0 bases, there was a span of 13 bases. The CDR3 consists of 16 residues. DNA of the CDR3: TGTGCCAGCAGCTTAGAAGTGGGTGGGGGCTCCTACGAGCAGTACTTC. Protein: CASSLEVGGGSYEQYF.

The chain employs TRBV5-1 and TRBJ1-1; 8 nucleotides line up with TRBD1. The V gene's germline CDR1 is SGHRS and CDR2 YFSETQ. J gave up 4 bases and V 5 bases, and 4 bases lay outside the gene matches. The CDR3 extends over 13 amino acids. The CDR3 here is CASSQGASTEAFF. In DNA, the CDR3 is TGCGCCAGCAGTCAGGGGGCATCCACTGAAGCTTTCTTT.

This clonotype has ten or more counts. This chain joins TRBV3-1 and TRBJ2-3; D is ambiguous. Germline V lookup: CDR1 LGHDT, CDR2 YNNKEL (reference sequence). This CDR3 is 16 amino acids long. V shed 1 base and J shed 6 bases, with 17 bases lying between them. The CDR3 spells CASSQGPQNAADTQYF. CDR3 coding DNA: TGTGCCAGCAGCCAAGGACCGCAGAATGCCGCGGATACGCAGTATTTT.

This clonotype was seen ten or more times. This rearrangement joins TRBV6-5 to TRBJ1-2; tentative D call: TRBD1 (5 bases). Trimming left V 8 bases short and J 3 bases short, with 16 bases between. Germline assignment: CDR1 MNHEY and CDR2 SVGAGI. The CDR3 sequence is 14 residues long. The CDR3: CASGGTALDYGYTF. CDR3 nucleotides: TGTGCCAGCGGAGGGACGGCCTTGGACTATGGCTACACCTTC.